The T cell receptor (beta chain) described here comes from a study of Graves' ophthalmopathy and Graves' hyperthyroidism. Whole-study results and caveats: Sensitivity reached 87.88% and specificity about 80% for a 13-signature model separating ophthalmopathy from stable hyperthyroidism. Most expanded thyroid clonotypes above 0.001 frequency also appeared in blood. The model predicted ophthalmopathy progression with 65% to 71% sensitivity and around 72% specificity.

This clonotype has ten or more counts. Its matching antigen is unknown. Clinical symptoms, serum thyroxine, TRAb, thyroid ultrasound and orbital computed tomography determined diagnosis. TCR beta CDR3 regions were amplified from RNA transcripts. Second-round multiplex PCR followed a first-round RT-PCR using HTBI primers. TCRdb passed the multiplex PCR reads through MiXCR, listing each CDR3 protein once. The sample carries about 590,000 distinct CDR3 sequences, about 35% recorded once. This receptor was obtained from an adult man with Graves' hyperthyroidism. Material: peripheral blood or thyroid tissue (not recorded which).

CDR3 sequence (DNA): TGTGCCAGATCAGGGGGCTGGGGCACTGAAGCTTTCTTT. Encoded protein: CARSGGWGTEAFF. This chain uses TRBV2 with TRBJ1-1; 8 positions match TRBD1. Per the germline V gene, CDR1 is SNHLY and CDR2 is FYNNEI. The trim removed 9 bases at V and 4 bases at J, leaving 7 bases unmatched. This CDR3 has 13 amino acids.